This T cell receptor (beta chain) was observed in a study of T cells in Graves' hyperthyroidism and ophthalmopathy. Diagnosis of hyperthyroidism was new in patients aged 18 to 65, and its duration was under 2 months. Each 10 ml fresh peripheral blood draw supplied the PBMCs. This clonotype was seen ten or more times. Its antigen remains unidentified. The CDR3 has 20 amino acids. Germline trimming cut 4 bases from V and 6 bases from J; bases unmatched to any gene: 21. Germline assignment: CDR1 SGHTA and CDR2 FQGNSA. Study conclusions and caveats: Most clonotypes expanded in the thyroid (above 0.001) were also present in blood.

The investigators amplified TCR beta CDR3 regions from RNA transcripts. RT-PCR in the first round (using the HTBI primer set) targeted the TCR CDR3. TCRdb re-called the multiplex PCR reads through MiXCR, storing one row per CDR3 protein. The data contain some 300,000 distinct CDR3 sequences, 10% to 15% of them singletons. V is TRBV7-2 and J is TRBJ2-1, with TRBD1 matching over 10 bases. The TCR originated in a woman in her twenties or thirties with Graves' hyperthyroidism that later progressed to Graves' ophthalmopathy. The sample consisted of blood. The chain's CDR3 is CASSYFYVFPGTGDPNEQFF. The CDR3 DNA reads TGTGCCAGCAGCTACTTTTATGTTTTTCCCGGGACAGGGGATCCCAATGAGCAGTTCTTC.